Sequencing of this T cell receptor (beta chain) was carried out in a study of T cells in Graves' hyperthyroidism and ophthalmopathy (dated by TCRdb to between 2018 and 2021). In terms of the full investigation: TCR V-J signatures able to tell the groups apart were searched for in a discovery cohort of some 100 patients, of whom 43 had Graves' ophthalmopathy and about 60 had stable Graves' hyperthyroidism. An independent validation cohort of around 19 hyperthyroidism patients and more than 15 patients who later progressed to ophthalmopathy tested prospective prediction of ophthalmopathy. The approximately 100 discovery patients were divided at random into training and test sets in a 7:3 ratio. The paper reports TCR Vbeta CDR3 sequencing of approximately 140 peripheral blood samples: approximately 41 ophthalmopathy, approximately 74 hyperthyroidism and around 17 progressor patients. After blood sampling, hyperthyroidism patients were treated with methimazole at a starting dose of 30 mg daily, and ophthalmopathy patients were treated with high-dose intravenous methylprednisolone. Thyroid tissue and blood T-cell repertoires from about six Graves' hyperthyroidism patients were also compared in the study.

The TCR beta CDR3 regions were amplified from the RNA transcripts. For the first round of RT-PCR on the TCR CDR3, the HTBI primer set was used together with the Qiagen OneStep RT-PCR kit. A second multiplex PCR round built the libraries, followed by size selection and purification. Paired-end sequencing of the libraries was performed with 100 bp reads on an Illumina HiSeq2000. As for the authors' bioinformatics: SOAPnuke was used to process the raw data, throwing out any read that contained adapters or uncalled bases, had a mean Phred below 15, or lacked an exact constant-primer or identifier match. High-quality paired reads were merged using COPE v1.2.5, and each unique nucleotide sequence was defined as a clonotype. Clonotypes were aligned to IMGT TRBV, TRBD and TRBJ reference segments using MiTCR v1.1. The analysis was restricted to V-J combinations with a frequency above 0.0001, which together covered 99% to 99.2% of the repertoires. A TCS score was defined as the ratio of F50 (clonal expansion) to E x V (chaos), with BLOSUM62-based TCRdist applied between CDR3 peptides within each V-J. Welch's t-statistics and random forest reduced fewer than 600 V-J features to 10 to 15, which were used in a naive Bayes classifier (R e1071). The similarity between thyroid and blood repertoires was quantified using the Morisita-Horn index. The public reads were reanalyzed by TCRdb: fastp trimming at Q25, MiXCR alignment, in-frame beta chains only. Rows are unified per CDR3 protein, each entry keeping the most common DNA and genes. The authors' filters were not applied to this entry. The sample yields around 620,000 distinct CDR3 sequences; under 60% were counted once. 15% to 20% of the sample is taken by the ten largest.

The study at large found these results: Most expanded thyroid clonotypes (frequency above 0.001) were also detected in blood, suggesting blood repertoires may reflect thyroid immune responses. During validation, the model predicted progression to ophthalmopathy a median of approximately 6 months ahead of onset, with around 70% sensitivity and 72% to 80% specificity. No statistical method was used to fix the sample size in advance, and group allocation was not hidden from the investigators. Ophthalmopathy was separated from stable hyperthyroidism by a 13 V-J signature model, with around 90% sensitivity and approximately 81% specificity obtained in cross-validation and 80%/75% obtained in testing.

This clonotype was seen a handful of times. Its specific antigen is unknown. Nothing much larger sits one base from this clone, and base qualities are not available. Unmatched junction bases come to 7, with V trimmed by 6 bases and J by 6 bases. From cysteine to phenylalanine, the CDR3 is 15 amino acids long. Solely the CDR3 DNA is kept, with 45 bases framed from the first base. Per the germline V gene (reference sequence), SEHNR is the CDR1 and FQNEAQ is the CDR2. The study excluded patients with uncontrolled infections, other autoimmune diseases, pregnancy or lactation. Diagnoses were based on clinical symptoms, serum thyroxine and TRAb, thyroid ultrasound and orbital computed tomography. Trizol reagent was used to extract total RNA, and RNA quality was then checked on an Agilent 2100 Bioanalyzer.

This receptor was taken from an adult woman with Graves' disease, either hyperthyroidism or ophthalmopathy (not recorded which). Sequencing was carried out using peripheral blood or thyroid tissue (not recorded which). Recombination joined TRBV7-9 with TRBJ1-5; TRBD1 fits 11 bases in the junction. The CDR3 amino acid sequence is: CASSDGTGGSQPQHF. The nucleotide sequence reads as follows: TGTGCCAGCAGTGACGGGACAGGGGGATCTCAGCCCCAGCATTTT.